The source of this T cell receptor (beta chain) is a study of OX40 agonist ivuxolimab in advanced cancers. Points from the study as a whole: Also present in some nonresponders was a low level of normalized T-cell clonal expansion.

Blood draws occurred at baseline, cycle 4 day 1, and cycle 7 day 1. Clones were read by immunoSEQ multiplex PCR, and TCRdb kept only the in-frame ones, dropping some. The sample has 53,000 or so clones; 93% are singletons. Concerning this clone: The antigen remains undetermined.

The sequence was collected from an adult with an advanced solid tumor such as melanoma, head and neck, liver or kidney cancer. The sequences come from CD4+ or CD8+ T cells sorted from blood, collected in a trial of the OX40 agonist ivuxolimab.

The CDR3 loop reads CASSLDTGEQYF. The CDR3 bases are TGTGCCAGCAGCTTAGACACTGGCGAGCAGTACTTC. The chain uses TRBV7-9 and TRBJ2-7; D remains ambiguous. Trimming stripped 1 base from V and 6 bases from J, with 7 bases between. CDR1 and CDR2 (germline): SEHNR, FQNEAQ (reference sequence). The CDR3 covers 12 residues.